This T cell receptor (beta chain) was sequenced during a study of blood T cell repertoires in COVID-19. In the study overall: The origin of the acute and convalescent COVID-19 samples was the United States, Italy and Spain. The analysed material was cDNA or gDNA that came from T cells, B-cell-depleted T cells, or PBMCs.

As handled by the study authors: Reference gene primer amplification yielded estimated nucleated cell counts. Sequenced by immunoSEQ multiplex PCR; TCRdb stores in-frame clones only, minus some. V, J and clone size are taken as reported in that table, and D and trimming were inferred from the DNA itself. The table records roughly 100,000 clones, roughly 80% of them present only once. There are 17 residues in the CDR3. In germline, CDR1 is LNHNV, CDR2 YYDKDF (reference sequence). Trimming cost V 3 bases and J 0 bases; bases outside gene matches: 7. What was sequenced was peripheral blood. The rearrangement joins TRBV15 to TRBJ1-3; 8 positions match TRBD1. The TCR comes from a woman over 75 with active or convalescent COVID-19. CDR3 sequence (DNA): TGTGCCACCAGCAGGGACAGGGAGCTGTACTCTGGAAACACCATATATTTT. Protein: CATSRDRELYSGNTIYF.